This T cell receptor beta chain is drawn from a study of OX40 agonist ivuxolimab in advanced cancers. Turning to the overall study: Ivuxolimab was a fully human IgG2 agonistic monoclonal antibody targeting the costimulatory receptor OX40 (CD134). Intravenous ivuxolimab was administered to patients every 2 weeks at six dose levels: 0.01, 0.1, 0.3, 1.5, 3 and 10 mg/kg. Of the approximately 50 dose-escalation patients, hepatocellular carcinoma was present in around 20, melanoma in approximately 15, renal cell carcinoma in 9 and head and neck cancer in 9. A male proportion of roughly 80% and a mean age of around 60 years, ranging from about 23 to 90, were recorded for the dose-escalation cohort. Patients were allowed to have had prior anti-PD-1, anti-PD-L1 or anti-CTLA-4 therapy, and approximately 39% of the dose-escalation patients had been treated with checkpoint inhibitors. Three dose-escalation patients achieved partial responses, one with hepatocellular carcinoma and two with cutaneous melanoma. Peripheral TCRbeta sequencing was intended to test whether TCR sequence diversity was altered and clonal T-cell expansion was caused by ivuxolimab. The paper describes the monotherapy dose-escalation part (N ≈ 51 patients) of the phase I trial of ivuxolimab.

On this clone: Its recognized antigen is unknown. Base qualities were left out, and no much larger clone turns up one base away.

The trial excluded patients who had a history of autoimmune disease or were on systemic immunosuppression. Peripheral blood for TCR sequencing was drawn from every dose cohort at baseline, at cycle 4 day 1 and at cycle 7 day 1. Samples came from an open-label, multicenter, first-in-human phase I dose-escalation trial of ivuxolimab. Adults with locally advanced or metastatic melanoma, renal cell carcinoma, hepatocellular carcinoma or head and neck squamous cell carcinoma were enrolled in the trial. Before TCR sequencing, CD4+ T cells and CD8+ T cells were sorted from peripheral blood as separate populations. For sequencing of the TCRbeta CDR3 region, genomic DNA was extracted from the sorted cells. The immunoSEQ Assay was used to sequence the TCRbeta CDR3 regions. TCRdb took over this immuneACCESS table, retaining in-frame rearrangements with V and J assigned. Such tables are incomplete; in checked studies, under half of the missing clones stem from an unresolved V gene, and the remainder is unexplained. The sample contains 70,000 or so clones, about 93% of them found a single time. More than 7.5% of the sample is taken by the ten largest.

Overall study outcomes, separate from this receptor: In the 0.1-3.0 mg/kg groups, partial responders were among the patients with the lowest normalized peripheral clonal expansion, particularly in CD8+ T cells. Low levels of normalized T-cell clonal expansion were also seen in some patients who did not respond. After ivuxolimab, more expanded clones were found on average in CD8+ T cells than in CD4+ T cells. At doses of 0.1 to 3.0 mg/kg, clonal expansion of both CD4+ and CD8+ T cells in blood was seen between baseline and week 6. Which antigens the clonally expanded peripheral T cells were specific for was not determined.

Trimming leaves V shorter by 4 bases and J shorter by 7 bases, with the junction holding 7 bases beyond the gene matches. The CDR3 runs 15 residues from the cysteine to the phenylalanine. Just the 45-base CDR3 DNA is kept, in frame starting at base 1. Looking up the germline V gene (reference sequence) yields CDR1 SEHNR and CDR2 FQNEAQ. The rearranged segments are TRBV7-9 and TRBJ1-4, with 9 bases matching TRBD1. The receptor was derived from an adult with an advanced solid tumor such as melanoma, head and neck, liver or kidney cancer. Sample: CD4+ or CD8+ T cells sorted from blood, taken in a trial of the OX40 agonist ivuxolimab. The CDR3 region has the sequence CASSSTDRGGEKLFF. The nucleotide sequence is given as TGTGCCAGCAGCTCCACGGACAGGGGAGGTGAAAAACTGTTTTTT.